These 7 T cell receptor beta chains were all obtained from the same sample, sequenced in a study of T cell responses to AZD1222 COVID-19 vaccine. Clones were sequenced by immunoSEQ multiplex PCR, and TCRdb holds only the in-frame ones, with some missing. The sample lists 75,000 to 100,000 clones, 80% to 95% occurring once. Sequenced here: peripheral blood, sampled 28 days after the second AZD1222 dose. The source is an adult who received the AZD1222 COVID-19 vaccine.

The chain has TRBV2 and TRBJ2-5; no firm D call. CDR1 and CDR2 (germline): SNHLY, FYNNEI. Trimming left V 7 bases short and J 2 bases short, with 8 bases between. This CDR3 has 12 amino acids. The CDR3 reads CASTGDQETQYF. DNA for the CDR3: TGTGCCAGCACTGGGGATCAAGAGACCCAGTACTTC.

The V call is TRBV11-2, the J call TRBJ2-6; 7 nucleotides align to TRBD1. The germline gives CDR1 SGHAT, CDR2 FQNNGV. The CDR3 runs 16 residues. The trim removed 5 bases at V and 2 bases at J, leaving 6 bases unmatched. The CDR3 region has the DNA TGTGCCAGCAGCGCAAGGGGGCGGGCTGGGGCCAACGTCCTGACTTTC. It is translated as CASSARGRAGANVLTF.

The chain couples TRBV2 to TRBJ1-1; D gene uncertain. The CDR3 spans 16 residues. CDR1 and CDR2 from the germline V gene are SNHLY and FYNNEI. V was pared by 7 bases and J by 1 base, with 19 bases between. CDR3 sequence (DNA): TGTGCCAGCAAGGTGGAGGGAAGGGTCGGGAACACTGAAGCTTTCTTT. Residues: CASKVEGRVGNTEAFF.

This chain joins TRBV9 and TRBJ2-3; TRBD1 aligns across 8 bases. The CDR3 extends over 16 amino acids. J lost 2 bases, V lost 4 bases, and 9 bases had no gene match. Germline loops: CDR1 SGDLS, CDR2 YYNGEE. The CDR3 DNA is TGTGCCAGCAGCCTGCCGACAGGGGCCTTCACAGATACGCAGTATTTT. Amino acids: CASSLPTGAFTDTQYF.

V gene TRBV5-6 combines with J gene TRBJ2-7, with D unresolved. The germline V gene has CDR1 SGHDT and CDR2 YYEEEE. Trimming shortened V by 0 bases and J by 2 bases, and 9 bases separated the two germline ends. The CDR3 has 14 residues. This CDR3 is CASSLGGPTYEQYF. The CDR3 coding sequence is TGTGCCAGCAGCTTGGGGGGTCCCACCTACGAGCAGTACTTC.

The CDR3 is CSASVLNYGYTF. The CDR3 bases are TGCAGTGCTAGTGTGCTTAACTATGGCTACACCTTC. J is TRBJ1-2 and V is TRBV20-1; D unclear. Germline V gene sequence: CDR1 DFQATT, CDR2 SNEGSKA (reference sequence). The length of the CDR3 is 12 residues. V shed 3 bases and J shed 1 base, with 6 bases lying between them.

The gene calls are TRBV11-2 and TRBJ2-7, with TRBD2 as a possible D gene (6 bases). Trimming pared 1 base from V and 3 bases from J, leaving 13 bases between. This CDR3 is built from 15 residues. Germline loops: CDR1 SGHAT, CDR2 FQNNGV. The CDR3 nucleotides are TGTGCCAGCAGCTTAGTTGGCGGGACCGACTACGAGCAGTACTTC. Protein sequence: CASSLVGGTDYEQYF.